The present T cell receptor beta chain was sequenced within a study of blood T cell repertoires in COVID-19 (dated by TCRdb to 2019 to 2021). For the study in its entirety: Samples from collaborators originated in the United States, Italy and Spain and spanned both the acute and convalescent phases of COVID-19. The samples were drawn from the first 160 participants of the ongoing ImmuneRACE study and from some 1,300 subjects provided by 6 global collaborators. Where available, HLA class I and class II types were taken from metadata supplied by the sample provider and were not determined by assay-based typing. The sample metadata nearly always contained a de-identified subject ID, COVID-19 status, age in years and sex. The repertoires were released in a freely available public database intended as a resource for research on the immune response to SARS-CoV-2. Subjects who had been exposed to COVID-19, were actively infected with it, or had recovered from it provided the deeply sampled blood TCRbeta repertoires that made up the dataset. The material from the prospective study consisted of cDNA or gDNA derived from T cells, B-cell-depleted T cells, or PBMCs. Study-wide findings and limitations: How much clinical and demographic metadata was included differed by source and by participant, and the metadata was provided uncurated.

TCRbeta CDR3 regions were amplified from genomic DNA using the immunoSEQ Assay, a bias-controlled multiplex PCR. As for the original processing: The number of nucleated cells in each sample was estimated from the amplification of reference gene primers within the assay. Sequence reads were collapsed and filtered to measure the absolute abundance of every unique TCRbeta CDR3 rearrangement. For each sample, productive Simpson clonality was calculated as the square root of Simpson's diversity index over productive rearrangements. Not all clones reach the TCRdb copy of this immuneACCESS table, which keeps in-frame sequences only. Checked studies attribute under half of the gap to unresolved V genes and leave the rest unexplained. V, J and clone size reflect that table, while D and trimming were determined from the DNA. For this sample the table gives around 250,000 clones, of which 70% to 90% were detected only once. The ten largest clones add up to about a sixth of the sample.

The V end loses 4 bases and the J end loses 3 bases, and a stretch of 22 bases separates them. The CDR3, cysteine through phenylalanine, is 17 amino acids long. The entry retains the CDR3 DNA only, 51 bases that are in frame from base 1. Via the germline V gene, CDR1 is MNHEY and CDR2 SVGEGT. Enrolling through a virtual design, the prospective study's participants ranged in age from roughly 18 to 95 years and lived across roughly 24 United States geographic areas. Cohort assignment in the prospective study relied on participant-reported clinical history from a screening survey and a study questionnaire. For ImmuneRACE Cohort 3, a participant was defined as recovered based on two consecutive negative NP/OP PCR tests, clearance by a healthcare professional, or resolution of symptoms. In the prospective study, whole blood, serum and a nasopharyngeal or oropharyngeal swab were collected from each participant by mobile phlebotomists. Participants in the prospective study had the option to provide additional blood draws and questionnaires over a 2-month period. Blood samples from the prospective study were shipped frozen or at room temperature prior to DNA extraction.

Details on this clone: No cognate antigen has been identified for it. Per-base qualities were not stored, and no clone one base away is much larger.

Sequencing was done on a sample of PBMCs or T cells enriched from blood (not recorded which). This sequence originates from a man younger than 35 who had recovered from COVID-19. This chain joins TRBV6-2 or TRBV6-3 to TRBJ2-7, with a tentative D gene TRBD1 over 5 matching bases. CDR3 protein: CASSLSRADLIDYEQYF. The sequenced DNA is TGTGCCAGCAGTTTAAGCAGGGCCGACCTCATCGACTACGAGCAGTACTTC.